This T cell receptor (beta chain) stems from a study of early T cells in non-severe SARS-CoV-2 infection. Separate cDNA molecules each had unique molecular identifiers attached to them. TCRdb analysed the 5' RACE reads with MiXCR anew, one entry per CDR3 protein. This sample has around 66,000 distinct CDR3 sequences, with under 15% found just once. Findings and limits, study-wide: Matching results from VDJdb favored anti-spike CD8 responses, leaving private and CD4 specificities undetected.

This clonotype has a count of ten or more. Antigen specificity is unknown. The sequence was obtained from an adult who was a healthcare worker with PCR-confirmed SARS-CoV-2 infection or an uninfected control (not recorded which). Sequences were obtained from whole blood.

The CDR3 bases are TGTGCCAGCAGCTTAAATTTGTATGAGCAGTTCTTC. Translation: CASSLNLYEQFF. This sequence joins TRBV7-2 and TRBJ2-1; D remains ambiguous. The CDR3 spans 12 residues. From germline, CDR1 is SGHTA and CDR2 FQGNSA. V was clipped by 2 bases and J by 8 bases, with 7 bases between them. Supplemented by reference TRBV7-2 and TRBJ2-1, the full variable domain reads GAGVSQSPSNKVTEKGKDVELRCDPISGHTALYWYRQSLGQGLEFLIYFQGNSAPDKSGLPSDRFSAERTGGSVSTLTIQRTQQEDSAVYLCASSLNLYEQFFGPGTRLTVL.